A single sample gave rise to the 8 T cell receptor beta chains below, sequenced in a study of shared clonotypes between healthy human individuals. Sequencing was performed with immunoSEQ multiplex PCR; in TCRdb, only in-frame clones are kept and a portion is missing. Of a few million clones in the sample, 85% to 95% were seen once. The sequenced sample was naive CD4+ T cells sorted from blood. Sample subset: CD45RA+ positively selected. The receptor source for this set is a man in his late teens or twenties in good health.

As regards this clone: This CDR3 is also generated by other DNA sequences in the sample. V gene TRBV6-5 combines with J gene TRBJ1-2; TRBD1 is a possible D gene (6 bases). Germline-derived CDR1 and CDR2 are MNHEY and SVGAGI. V was pared by 6 bases and J by 4 bases, with 12 bases between. CDR3 length equals 13 residues. The CDR3 region has the DNA TGTGCCAGCAGCCGCGGACAGTCCTATGGCTACACCTTC. Translating gives CASSRGQSYGYTF.

This chain joins TRBV9 and TRBJ2-1; no clear D. The V gene lost 0 bases and the J gene lost 0 bases, with 7 bases spanning the gap. Germline assignment: CDR1 SGDLS and CDR2 YYNGEE. The CDR3 runs 15 residues. For the CDR3, the DNA is TGTGCCAGCAGCGTAGCGGGCGCCTCCTACAATGAGCAGTTCTTC. Translation: CASSVAGASYNEQFF.

CDR3 nucleotides: TGTGCCAGTAGGTTGAGGGGCTGGACTGAAGCTTTCTTT. Encoded protein: CASRLRGWTEAFF. The V gene is TRBV19, the J gene TRBJ1-1; D possibly corresponds to TRBD1 (5 bases). Trimming removed 6 bases from V and 5 bases from J, with 13 bases in between. Germline V gene lookup returns CDR1 LNHDA and CDR2 SQIVND (reference sequence). The CDR3 sequence is 13 residues long.

V is TRBV5-5 and J is TRBJ1-2; D call uncertain. Germline CDR1 and CDR2: SGHKS and YYEKEE (reference sequence). The CDR3 is 14 residues long. V gave up 1 base and J gave up 7 bases, with 14 bases separating them. The CDR3 DNA sequence: TGTGCCAGCAGCTTGTATCGTGAAGGTTCTGGCTACACCTTC. It is translated as CASSLYREGSGYTF.

This CDR3 reads CAWSVGPTYEQYF. The CDR3 nucleotides read TGTGCCTGGAGTGTAGGGCCGACCTACGAGCAGTACTTC. The gene calls are TRBV30 and TRBJ2-7; D not certain. V was shortened by 0 bases and J by 2 bases, with 8 bases between the two germline ends. Germline V lookup: CDR1 GTSNPN, CDR2 SVGIG (reference sequence). The CDR3 spans 13 residues.

The chain has TRBV19 and TRBJ1-5; D not certain. V was shortened by 7 bases and J by 4 bases, with 14 bases between the two germline ends. Germline V gives CDR1 LNHDA, CDR2 SQIVND (reference sequence). The CDR3 sequence is 14 residues long. CDR3 sequence reads: CASNRGSRNQPQHF. CDR3 DNA sequence: TGTGCCAGTAATAGAGGCTCGAGGAATCAGCCCCAGCATTTT. The full variable domain, completed using reference TRBV19 and TRBJ1-5, is DGGITQSPKYLFRKEGQNVTLSCEQNLNHDAMYWYRQDPGQGLRLIYYSQIVNDFQKGDIAEGYSVSREKKESFPLTVTSAQKNPTAFYLCASNRGSRNQPQHFGDGTRLSIL.

This clone was detected only once. The chain has TRBV27 and TRBJ1-2; no definite D call. Germline CDR1 is MNHEY and CDR2 is SMNVEV (reference sequence). CDR3 length: 14 amino acids. Trimming removed 3 bases from V and 4 bases from J, with 12 bases in between. DNA of the CDR3: TGTGCCAGCAGTTTGCGGGAGGTAGGCTATGGCTACACCTTC. It yields the protein CASSLREVGYGYTF.

The chain recombines TRBV5-1 with TRBJ2-6; tentatively, D is TRBD2 (6 bases). CDR3 size: 17 residues. Germline-derived CDR1 and CDR2 are SGHRS and YFSETQ. The V gene lost 1 base and the J gene lost 0 bases, with 11 bases spanning the gap. The CDR3 nucleotides are TGCGCCAGCAGCTTGACGGGACTTCGCTCTGGGGCCAACGTCCTGACTTTC. Its protein is CASSLTGLRSGANVLTF.